A single sample is the source of the 27 T cell receptor beta chains below, sequenced in a study of glioma-infiltrating T cells after dendritic cell vaccination. Measured with immunoSEQ multiplex PCR; TCRdb has only the in-frame clones, and not every one. The sample has 90,000 to 110,000 clones, nearly 90% seen once. The time point here: after dendritic cell vaccination, including at tumor progression/relapse. The sequenced sample was blood, obtained after dendritic cell vaccination. The receptors were gathered from a human donor with glioblastoma.

The V gene is TRBV30, the J gene TRBJ2-3, with a weak D call TRBD1 (6 bases). Germline V lookup: CDR1 GTSNPN, CDR2 SVGIG (reference sequence). CDR3 length equals 14 residues. V lost 1 base and J lost 0, with 8 bases in between. This CDR3 is CAWSGGPSTDTQYF. CDR3 DNA sequence: TGTGCCTGGAGTGGGGGGCCGAGCACAGATACGCAGTATTTT.

This chain uses TRBV4-1 with TRBJ1-1, with TRBD1 matching 9 bases. Germline-derived CDR1 and CDR2 are MGHRA and YSYEKL. The CDR3 has 15 amino acids. The V gene end was trimmed by 4 bases and the J gene end by 1 base; junction bases not matched to a gene: 4. CDR3 protein: CASSPWTGENTEAFF. The CDR3 DNA is TGCGCCAGCAGCCCTTGGACAGGGGAGAACACTGAAGCTTTCTTT.

This clone was observed once. The gene calls are TRBV2 and TRBJ2-3; D is uncertain. V was pared by 4 bases and J by 4 bases, with 12 bases between. The CDR3 has 14 residues. Looked up from germline, CDR1 is SNHLY and CDR2 is FYNNEI. CDR3 DNA: TGTGCCAGCAGTGGGGCCTTAGGTGCAGATACGCAGTATTTT. This gives the protein CASSGALGADTQYF. Together with reference TRBV2 and TRBJ2-3, the CDR3 gives the full variable domain: EPEVTQTPSHQVTQMGQEVILRCVPISNHLYFYWYRQILGQKVEFLVSFYNNEISEKSEIFDDQFSVERPDGSNFTLKIRSTKLEDSAMYFCASSGALGADTQYFGPGTRLTVL.

Concerning this clone itself: Other DNA sequences in the sample encode the same CDR3. The V and J genes are TRBV5-1 and TRBJ2-1, with a possible D match to TRBD1 (5 bases). From germline, CDR1 is SGHRS and CDR2 YFSETQ. Trimming left V 0 bases short and J 4 bases short, with 8 bases between. This CDR3 has 14 residues. The CDR3 coding sequence is TGCGCCAGCAGCTTGGGGGGCCCTTACAATGAGCAGTTCTTC. It specifies CASSLGGPYNEQFF. The full variable domain, rest sourced from reference TRBV5-1 and TRBJ2-1, is KAGVTQTPRYLIKTRGQQVTLSCSPISGHRSVSWYQQTPGQGLQFLFEYFSETQRNKGNFPGRFSGRQFSNSRSEMNVSTLELGDSALYLCASSLGGPYNEQFFGPGTRLTVL.

Note on this clone: A junction boundary mismatches the germline segment, possibly from a read error. This sequence joins TRBV7-7 and TRBJ2-2; D is unresolved. CDR3 size: 14 residues. Germline CDR1 is SSHAT and CDR2 is FNYEAQ (reference sequence). CDR3 sequence: CASSFGLSTGELFF. The CDR3 region has the DNA TGTGCTAGCAGCTTTGGGCTTTCCACCGGGGAGCTGTTTTTT. Using reference TRBV7-7 and TRBJ2-2 for the parts outside the CDR3, the full variable domain is GAGVSQSPRYKVTKRGQDVTLRCDPISSHATLYWYQQALGQGPEFLTYFNYEAQPDKSGLPSDRFSAERPEGSISTLTIQRTEQRDSAMYRCASSFGLSTGELFFGEGSRLTVL.

The rearrangement joins TRBV27 to TRBJ1-5, with D uncertain. Germline V gene data show CDR1 as MNHEY and CDR2 as SMNVEV (reference sequence). This CDR3 is built from 14 residues. Trimming pared 5 bases from V and 7 bases from J, leaving 15 bases between. The CDR3 reads CASSPDQSGQPQHF. CDR3 nucleotide sequence: TGTGCCAGCAGTCCGGACCAAAGCGGGCAGCCCCAGCATTTT.

The rearrangement uses TRBV10-3 and TRBJ2-5; unclear D gene. Germline V gene data show CDR1 as ENHRY and CDR2 as SYGVKD. The CDR3 length is 14 residues. V shed 10 bases and J shed 1 base, with 16 bases lying between them. In DNA, the CDR3 is TGTGCCACCGCCCCCCTAAAGCGCCAAGAGACCCAGTACTTC. Its protein is CATAPLKRQETQYF.

This clone occurred once. The chain carries TRBV19 and TRBJ1-1; D might be TRBD1 (6 bases). The CDR3 has 13 amino acids. V gave up 11 bases and J gave up 0 bases, with 13 bases separating them. CDR1 is LNHDA, CDR2 SQIVND, per germline (reference sequence). The CDR3 region has the DNA TGTGCCTCCTTGGACAGAATGAACACTGAAGCTTTCTTT. As protein: CASLDRMNTEAFF.

This chain joins TRBV7-9 and TRBJ2-1; 12 nucleotides agree with TRBD2. V shed 4 bases, J shed 0 bases, and the junction held 7 bases outside the gene matches. Germline CDR1 and CDR2: SEHNR and FQNEAQ (reference sequence). The CDR3 runs 18 residues. CDR3 in DNA: TGTGCCAGCAGCTCCCTAGCGGGGGGGCCGGGCTCCTACAATGAGCAGTTCTTC. The encoded protein is CASSSLAGGPGSYNEQFF.

This chain connects TRBV7-3 to TRBJ2-2; D is uncertain. This CDR3 comprises 15 residues. V lost 2 bases to trimming and J lost 0 bases, with 7 bases between them. Germline CDR1 is SGHTA and CDR2 is FQGTGA. CDR3 residues: CASSLDGANTGELFF. CDR3 nucleotides: TGTGCCAGCAGCTTAGACGGAGCGAACACCGGGGAGCTGTTTTTT.

The V and J genes are TRBV19 and TRBJ2-1, with D hard to call. V lost 7 bases, J lost 5 bases, and 6 bases lay in between. Germline CDR1 and CDR2: LNHDA and SQIVND (reference sequence). This CDR3 is 11 amino acids long. CDR3 bases: TGTGCCAGTACAGAACACAATGAGCAGTTCTTC. Protein: CASTEHNEQFF.

The sample holds one count of this clone. The chain carries TRBV10-3 and TRBJ2-1; no clear D gene. The V and J ends lost 6 bases and 7 bases respectively, with 10 bases between them. There are 12 residues in the CDR3. Germline V gene data show CDR1 as ENHRY and CDR2 as SYGVKD. CDR3: CAIRYEENEQFF. The DNA of the CDR3 is TGTGCCATCAGATACGAGGAGAATGAGCAGTTCTTC.

This clone was observed a single time. The J gene is TRBJ2-3, the V gene TRBV5-5; the match to TRBD1 covers 7 bases. J was trimmed by 3 bases and V by 4 bases; bases with no gene match: 5. Germline CDR1 SGHKS, CDR2 YYEKEE (reference sequence). The CDR3 totals 14 residues. CDR3 nucleotides: TGTGCCAGCAGCCTGAGACAGGGAACAGATACGCAGTATTTT. Amino acids: CASSLRQGTDTQYF.

The J gene is TRBJ2-1, the V gene TRBV9; 11 bases fit TRBD2. In germline, CDR1 is SGDLS, CDR2 YYNGEE. J gave up 6 bases and V 2 bases, and 7 bases lay outside the gene matches. The CDR3 sequence is 16 residues long. The CDR3 region has the DNA TGTGCCAGCAGCGTGGCCCCTAGCGGGGGGATCAATGAGCAGTTCTTC. Its protein is CASSVAPSGGINEQFF.

The gene calls are TRBV19 and TRBJ2-7; D uncertain. V was cut by 3 bases and J by 0 bases, with 15 bases left in between. Germline V gene lookup returns CDR1 LNHDA and CDR2 SQIVND (reference sequence). This CDR3 contains 16 residues. The DNA of the CDR3 is TGTGCCAGTAGTATTGGAACAGCTCTGAGCTCCTACGAGCAGTACTTC. It is translated as CASSIGTALSSYEQYF.

V and J are TRBV7-9 and TRBJ2-7; TRBD2 matches 7 bases. Germline trimming cut 4 bases from V and 3 bases from J; bases unmatched to any gene: 6. This CDR3 is 14 amino acids long. Germline CDR1 and CDR2: SEHNR and FQNEAQ (reference sequence). As DNA, the CDR3 is TGTGCCAGCAGCTCGATAAGGGAGGGCTACGAGCAGTACTTC. Translating it yields CASSSIREGYEQYF.

The chain employs TRBV5-1 and TRBJ2-7; 8 nucleotides agree with TRBD1. This CDR3 is 14 amino acids long. V gave up 4 bases and J gave up 3 bases; unmatched junction bases: 6. Germline V gene sequence: CDR1 SGHRS, CDR2 YFSETQ. The CDR3 nucleotides are TGCGCCAGCAGCATGGGACAGGCCGACTACGAGCAGTACTTC. Translated: CASSMGQADYEQYF.

This clone was picked up one time. The chain employs TRBV2 and TRBJ2-1, with 9 bases lining up with TRBD2. CDR3 length: 18 residues. In germline, CDR1 is SNHLY, CDR2 FYNNEI. Losses at the gene ends were 7 bases for V and 6 bases for J; bases not matched to a gene: 19. As DNA, the CDR3 is TGTGCCAGCAATTTCCCGTATGTGGCTAGCGGGGTGGGCAATGAGCAGTTCTTC. Protein sequence: CASNFPYVASGVGNEQFF. Full variable domain (missing parts from reference TRBV2 and TRBJ2-1): EPEVTQTPSHQVTQMGQEVILRCVPISNHLYFYWYRQILGQKVEFLVSFYNNEISEKSEIFDDQFSVERPDGSNFTLKIRSTKLEDSAMYFCASNFPYVASGVGNEQFFGPGTRLTVL.

A note on this clone: The junction differs from germline at one of its ends, possibly a read error. The sample contains more than one DNA sequence encoding this CDR3. The chain employs TRBV27 and TRBJ1-6, with TRBD1 as a possible D gene (6 bases). The germline V gene encodes CDR1 MNHEY and CDR2 SMNVEV (reference sequence). The CDR3 spans 17 residues. CDR3 sequence (DNA): TGTGCCAGCAGTTTATTCCCAGGGGCCGGCTATAATTCCCCCCTCCACTTT. Its protein product is CASSLFPGAGYNSPLHF.

The CDR3 nucleotides are TGCGCCAGCAGCTTGGCGGGCTCCTACGAGCAGTACTTC. Translating it yields CASSLAGSYEQYF. This chain links TRBV5-1 with TRBJ2-7; D unresolved. Per the germline V gene, CDR1 is SGHRS and CDR2 is YFSETQ. The CDR3 extends over 13 amino acids. The V end was cut by 0 bases, the J end by 0 bases, with 4 bases between.

J is TRBJ1-4 and V is TRBV5-1, with 8 bases identical to TRBD1. The V segment lost 4 bases and the J segment 6 bases; nucleotides outside the gene matches: 5. CDR1 and CDR2 (germline): SGHRS, YFSETQ. The CDR3 is made up of 14 amino acids. The CDR3 region has the DNA TGCGCCAGCAGCCCCAGGGGGCAGGATGAAAAACTGTTTTTT. Translating gives CASSPRGQDEKLFF.

V gene TRBV5-1 combines with J gene TRBJ2-3; D might be TRBD2 (6 bases). The V gene's germline CDR1 is SGHRS and CDR2 YFSETQ. CDR3 length: 16 residues. The V and J ends lost 4 bases and 1 base respectively, with 16 bases between them. This CDR3 reads CASSGVVAERTDTQYF. The DNA for the CDR3 is TGCGCCAGCAGCGGGGTGGTAGCGGAACGCACAGATACGCAGTATTTT. Full variable domain (rest looked up from reference TRBV5-1 and TRBJ2-3): KAGVTQTPRYLIKTRGQQVTLSCSPISGHRSVSWYQQTPGQGLQFLFEYFSETQRNKGNFPGRFSGRQFSNSRSEMNVSTLELGDSALYLCASSGVVAERTDTQYFGPGTRLTVL.

The V gene is TRBV30, the J gene TRBJ1-5; 11 positions match TRBD1. Germline CDR1 reads GTSNPN; CDR2 reads SVGIG (reference sequence). This CDR3 has 16 residues. The V gene end was trimmed by 5 bases and the J gene end by 2 bases; junction bases not matched to a gene: 8. This CDR3 is CAWGQGASSGNQPQHF. The CDR3, as DNA: TGTGCCTGGGGACAGGGGGCTAGCTCGGGCAATCAGCCCCAGCATTTT. Looking up the rest from reference TRBV30 and TRBJ1-5 gives the full variable domain: SQTIHQWPATLVQPVGSPLSLECTVEGTSNPNLYWYRQAAGRGLQLLFYSVGIGQISSEVPQNLSASRPQDRQFILSSKKLLLSDSGFYLCAWGQGASSGNQPQHFGDGTRLSIL.

This chain joins TRBV2 and TRBJ2-7; a possible D gene is TRBD1 (5 bases). The CDR3 sequence is 14 residues long. Deletions cut 5 bases from V and 2 bases from J, with 13 bases between. The germline gives CDR1 SNHLY, CDR2 FYNNEI. The CDR3: CASSIRLDTYEQYF. The CDR3 DNA reads TGTGCCAGCAGTATAAGACTGGACACCTACGAGCAGTACTTC.

The chain carries TRBV19 and TRBJ2-5; tentative D call: TRBD2 (5 bases). The germline V gene has CDR1 LNHDA and CDR2 SQIVND (reference sequence). V lost 4 bases and J lost 5, with 14 bases in between. The CDR3 extends over 14 amino acids. CDR3 nucleotides: TGTGCCAGTAGTACCCCAGACGGGGTGGAGACCCAGTACTTC. It encodes CASSTPDGVETQYF. Complete variable domain (other parts from reference TRBV19 and TRBJ2-5): DGGITQSPKYLFRKEGQNVTLSCEQNLNHDAMYWYRQDPGQGLRLIYYSQIVNDFQKGDIAEGYSVSREKKESFPLTVTSAQKNPTAFYLCASSTPDGVETQYFGPGTRLLVL.

This clone has ten or more counts. The chain uses TRBV4-1 and TRBJ2-7; 7 nucleotides agree with TRBD2. This CDR3 is 15 amino acids long. V was clipped by 3 bases and J by 3 bases; unmatched bases: 8. Germline CDR1 MGHRA, CDR2 YSYEKL. CDR3: CASSHRTGGLYEQYF. The DNA of the CDR3 is TGCGCCAGCAGCCACCGGACGGGAGGACTCTACGAGCAGTACTTC.

This chain joins TRBV5-1 and TRBJ1-1, with 8 nucleotides matching TRBD1. Germline V lookup: CDR1 SGHRS, CDR2 YFSETQ. Trimming took 4 bases from V and 1 from J; bases not matched to a gene: 6. This CDR3 is built from 15 residues. The DNA for the CDR3 is TGCGCCAGCAGCCACACAGGGACAGGGAACACTGAAGCTTTCTTT. Protein sequence: CASSHTGTGNTEAFF. Complete variable domain (other parts from reference TRBV5-1 and TRBJ1-1): KAGVTQTPRYLIKTRGQQVTLSCSPISGHRSVSWYQQTPGQGLQFLFEYFSETQRNKGNFPGRFSGRQFSNSRSEMNVSTLELGDSALYLCASSHTGTGNTEAFFGQGTRLTVV.